This record concerns one TCR beta chain sequence. Its target is not known. These data belong to a study of a mutant IDH1 vaccine in newly diagnosed glioma. Looking at the study overall: Eight vaccine injections were given to patients in weeks 1, 3, 5, 7, 11, 15, 19 and 23.

The CDR3 spans 16 residues. V gave up 4 bases and J gave up 8 bases; unmatched junction bases: 10. Germline CDR1 reads MNHEY; CDR2 reads SVGAGI. Time point here: week 11, during vaccination. The investigators gave 300 ug of mutant IDH1 20-mer peptide in each vaccine dose, together with topical imiquimod. The protocol was immunoSEQ multiplex PCR, while the TCRdb copy is restricted to in-frame clones and leaves out a portion. The repertoire has 45,000 to 65,000 clones, more than 85% of them found once; the top ten carry 2% to 2.5%. The rearrangement links TRBV6-5 to TRBJ2-1; TRBD1 aligns across 11 bases. The receptor's source is a middle-aged man with glioma. The input for sequencing was PBMCs, taken from a glioma patient whose treatment included an IDH1 peptide vaccine. The CDR3 reads CASSSTGTGGGDEQFF. The DNA for the CDR3 is TGTGCCAGCAGTTCCACCGGGACAGGGGGTGGGGATGAGCAGTTCTTC.